Reported below is one TCR beta chain. What antigen it recognizes has not been identified. The record has no base qualities; no much larger clone is one base away. This record comes from a study of blood T cell repertoires in COVID-19 (dated by TCRdb to about 2020). Concerning the study at large: Collaborator samples came from the United States, Italy and Spain and covered acute and convalescent phases of COVID-19. The prospective study material was composed of cDNA or gDNA derived from T cells, B-cell-depleted T cells, or PBMCs. Subjects who had been exposed to COVID-19, were actively infected with it, or had recovered from it provided the deeply sampled blood TCRbeta repertoires that made up the dataset. A freely available public database, intended as a resource for researchers studying the immune response to SARS-CoV-2, is where the repertoires were released. The samples were drawn from two sources: the first 160 participants of the ongoing ImmuneRACE study, and over 1,000 subjects contributed by 6 global collaborators. The sample metadata nearly always contained a de-identified subject ID, COVID-19 status, age in years and sex. HLA class I and class II types, where available, came from metadata supplied by the sample provider rather than from assay-based typing. General study outcomes and caveats: How much clinical and demographic metadata was included differed by source and by participant, and the metadata was provided uncurated.

TCRbeta CDR3 regions were amplified from genomic DNA by means of the immunoSEQ Assay, a bias-controlled multiplex PCR. The study's processing was this. Within the assay, amplification of reference gene primers was used to estimate how many nucleated cells each sample contained. To quantify the absolute abundance of each unique TCRbeta CDR3 rearrangement, sequence reads were collapsed and filtered. For each sample, productive Simpson clonality was calculated as the square root of Simpson's diversity index over productive rearrangements. The table was pulled from immuneACCESS by TCRdb, which kept in-frame rearrangements only. Such tables lose some clones; where checked, under half of the loss comes from unresolved V genes, and the rest has no known cause. The DNA gave D and trimming, while V, J and clone size come from that table. The table for this sample lists under 15,000 clones; 78% of them were counted only once. The top ten clones comprise about a third of the sample.

Collaborating institutions collected whole blood in K2EDTA tubes following their own protocols. Collaborator samples were shipped for TCRbeta analysis as frozen whole blood, isolated PBMCs, or DNA extracted from either sample type. The CDR3 covers 12 residues, taking in both the cysteine and the phenylalanine. Only the CDR3 part of the read is kept: 36 bases, read in frame from the first base. CDR1 LNHDA and CDR2 SQIVND were looked up in the germline V gene (reference sequence). A distance of 8 bases separates the germline ends of V and J, which lose 7 bases and 2 bases respectively. The chain is assembled from TRBV19 and TRBJ1-2, with the D gene not confidently named. Sequencing input: peripheral blood. The sequence was collected from a human donor in a cohort sampled during active COVID-19. The nucleotides read TGTGCCAGTATGGGCCTAAACTATGGCTACACCTTC. It specifies CASMGLNYGYTF.